This T cell receptor (beta chain) was documented in a study of human T cells and chemical hapten exposure. Study summary: The upper back received 0.01% DPC by patch testing, with results read at 6 days. Small pooled library volume differences mainly caused per-sample TCR yield variation. Study-wide results and caveats: PT1 expanded TCR numbers tracked positively with patch test score.

Using its own MiXCR run on the RACE reads, TCRdb lists one record per CDR3 protein. The sample records about 380,000 distinct CDR3 sequences, around 5.5% being singletons. This clonotype was seen many times. What it binds is not known. Stated time point: pre-sensitization, week 0. This sample's treatment: therapeutic diphenylcyclopropenone sensitization with weekly scalp DPC. The receptor was isolated from a woman between 45 and 60 years old with alopecia areata. Some clones in this sample may be carry-over from other donors' samples. Here the sequenced sample was whole blood, taken in connection with sensitization to the hapten diphenylcyclopropenone (DPC).

The CDR3 bases are TGCAGCGTTCCGGACATACCGACAGATACGCAGTATTTT. Protein sequence: CSVPDIPTDTQYF. This chain joins TRBV29-1 and TRBJ2-3; a possible D gene is TRBD1 (5 bases). The V gene's germline CDR1 is SQVTM and CDR2 ANQGSEA. This CDR3 contains 13 residues. V was shortened by 5 bases and J by 3 bases, with 12 bases between the two germline ends.